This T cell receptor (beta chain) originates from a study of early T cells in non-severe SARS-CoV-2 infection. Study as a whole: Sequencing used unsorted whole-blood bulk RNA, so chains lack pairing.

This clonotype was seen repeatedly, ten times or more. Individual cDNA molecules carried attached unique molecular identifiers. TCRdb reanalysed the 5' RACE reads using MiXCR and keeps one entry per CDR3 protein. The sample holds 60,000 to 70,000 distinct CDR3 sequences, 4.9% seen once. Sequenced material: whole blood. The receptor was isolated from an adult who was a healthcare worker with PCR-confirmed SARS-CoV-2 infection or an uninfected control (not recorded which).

CDR3 nucleotides: TGTGCCAGCAGCATCTCTGGGGCCAACGTCCTGACTTTC. Translation gives CASSISGANVLTF. The chain employs TRBV9 and TRBJ2-6; D is uncertain. CDR1 and CDR2 from the germline V gene are SGDLS and YYNGEE. Trimming removed 4 bases from V and 0 bases from J, with 2 bases in between. The CDR3 spans 13 residues.